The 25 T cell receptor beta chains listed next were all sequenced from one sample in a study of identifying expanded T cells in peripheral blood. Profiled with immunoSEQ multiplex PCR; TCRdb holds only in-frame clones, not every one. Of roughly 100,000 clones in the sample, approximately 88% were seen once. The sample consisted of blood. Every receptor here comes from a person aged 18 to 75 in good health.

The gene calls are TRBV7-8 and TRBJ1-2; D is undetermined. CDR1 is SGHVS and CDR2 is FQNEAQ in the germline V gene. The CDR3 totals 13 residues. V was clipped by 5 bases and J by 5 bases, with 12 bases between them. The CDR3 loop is CASSPAAVYGYTF. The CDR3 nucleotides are TGTGCCAGCAGCCCCGCCGCTGTTTATGGCTACACCTTC.

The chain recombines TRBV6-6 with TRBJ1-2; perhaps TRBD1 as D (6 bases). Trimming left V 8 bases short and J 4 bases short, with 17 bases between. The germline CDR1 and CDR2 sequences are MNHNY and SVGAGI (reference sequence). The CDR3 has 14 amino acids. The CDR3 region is CASRNTEGGYGYTF. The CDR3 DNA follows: TGTGCCAGCCGTAATACCGAGGGGGGCTATGGCTACACCTTC.

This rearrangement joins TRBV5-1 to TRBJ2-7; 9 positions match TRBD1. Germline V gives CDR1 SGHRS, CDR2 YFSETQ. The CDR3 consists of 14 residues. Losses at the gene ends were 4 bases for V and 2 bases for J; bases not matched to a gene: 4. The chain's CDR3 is CASSEGQGPYEQYF. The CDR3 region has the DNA TGCGCCAGCAGCGAGGGACAGGGCCCCTACGAGCAGTACTTC. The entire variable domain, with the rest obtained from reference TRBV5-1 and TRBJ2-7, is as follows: KAGVTQTPRYLIKTRGQQVTLSCSPISGHRSVSWYQQTPGQGLQFLFEYFSETQRNKGNFPGRFSGRQFSNSRSEMNVSTLELGDSALYLCASSEGQGPYEQYFGPGTRLTVT.

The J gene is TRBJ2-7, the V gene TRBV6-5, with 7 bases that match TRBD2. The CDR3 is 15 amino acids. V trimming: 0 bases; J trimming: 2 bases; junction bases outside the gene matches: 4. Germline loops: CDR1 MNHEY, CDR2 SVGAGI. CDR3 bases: TGTGCCAGCAGTTACTCGAAGGGAGGGACCTACGAGCAGTACTTC. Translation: CASSYSKGGTYEQYF.

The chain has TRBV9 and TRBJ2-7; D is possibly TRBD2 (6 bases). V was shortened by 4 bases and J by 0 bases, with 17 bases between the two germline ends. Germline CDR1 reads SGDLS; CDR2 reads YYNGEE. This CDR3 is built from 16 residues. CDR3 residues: CASSPTGGLSSYEQYF. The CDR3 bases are TGTGCCAGCAGCCCAACCGGGGGATTGAGCTCCTACGAGCAGTACTTC.

CDR3 DNA: TGTGCCATCAGTGAAGGACAGGGATATGGCTACACCTTC. It is translated as CAISEGQGYGYTF. This chain uses TRBV10-3 with TRBJ1-2, with TRBD1 matching over 8 bases. The CDR3 is made up of 13 amino acids. Trimming took 3 bases from V and 5 from J; bases not matched to a gene: 2. In germline, CDR1 is ENHRY, CDR2 SYGVKD.

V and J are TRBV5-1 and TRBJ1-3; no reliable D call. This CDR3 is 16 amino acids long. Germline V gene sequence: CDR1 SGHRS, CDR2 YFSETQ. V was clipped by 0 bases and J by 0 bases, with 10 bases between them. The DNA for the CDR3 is TGCGCCAGCAGCTTGGCCGGACGGAACTCTGGAAACACCATATATTTT. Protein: CASSLAGRNSGNTIYF. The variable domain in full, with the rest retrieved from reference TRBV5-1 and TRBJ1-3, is KAGVTQTPRYLIKTRGQQVTLSCSPISGHRSVSWYQQTPGQGLQFLFEYFSETQRNKGNFPGRFSGRQFSNSRSEMNVSTLELGDSALYLCASSLAGRNSGNTIYFGEGSWLTVV.

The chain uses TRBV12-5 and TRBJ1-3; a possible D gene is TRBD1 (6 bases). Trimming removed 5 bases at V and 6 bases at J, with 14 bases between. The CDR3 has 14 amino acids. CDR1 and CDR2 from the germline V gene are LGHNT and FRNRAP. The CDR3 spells CASGRDTLPNTIYF. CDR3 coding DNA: TGTGCTAGTGGTCGGGACACCCTTCCAAACACCATATATTTT.

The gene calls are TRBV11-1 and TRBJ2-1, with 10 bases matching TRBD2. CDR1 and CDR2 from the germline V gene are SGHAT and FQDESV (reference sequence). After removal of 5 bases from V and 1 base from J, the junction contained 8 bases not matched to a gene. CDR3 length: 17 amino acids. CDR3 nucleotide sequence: TGTGCCAGCAGCCTACACGGACTAGCGGTATCCTACAATGAGCAGTTCTTC. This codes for CASSLHGLAVSYNEQFF.

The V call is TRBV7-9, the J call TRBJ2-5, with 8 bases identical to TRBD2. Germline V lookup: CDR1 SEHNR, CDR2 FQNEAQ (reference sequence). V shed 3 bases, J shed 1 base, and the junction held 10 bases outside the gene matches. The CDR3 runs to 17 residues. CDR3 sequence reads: CASSFTGTSVGQETQYF. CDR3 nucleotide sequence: TGTGCCAGCAGCTTCACCGGGACTAGTGTAGGCCAAGAGACCCAGTACTTC.

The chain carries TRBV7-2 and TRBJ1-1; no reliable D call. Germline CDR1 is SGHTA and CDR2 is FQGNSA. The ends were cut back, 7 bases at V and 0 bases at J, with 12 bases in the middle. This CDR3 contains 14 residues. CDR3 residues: CASIPTGMNTEAFF. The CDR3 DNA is TGTGCCAGCATCCCAACTGGGATGAACACTGAAGCTTTCTTT.

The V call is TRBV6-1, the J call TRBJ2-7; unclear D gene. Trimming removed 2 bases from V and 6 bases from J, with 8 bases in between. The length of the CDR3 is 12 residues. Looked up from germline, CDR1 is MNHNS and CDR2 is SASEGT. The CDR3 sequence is CASSEMGGEQYF. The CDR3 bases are TGTGCCAGCAGTGAAATGGGTGGCGAGCAGTACTTC.

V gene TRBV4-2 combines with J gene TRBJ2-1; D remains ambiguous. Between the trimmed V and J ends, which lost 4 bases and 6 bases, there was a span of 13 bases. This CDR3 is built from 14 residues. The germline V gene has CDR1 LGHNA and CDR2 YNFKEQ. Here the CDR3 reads CASSPPLAINEQFF. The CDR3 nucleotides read TGTGCCAGCAGCCCCCCGCTGGCCATCAATGAGCAGTTCTTC.

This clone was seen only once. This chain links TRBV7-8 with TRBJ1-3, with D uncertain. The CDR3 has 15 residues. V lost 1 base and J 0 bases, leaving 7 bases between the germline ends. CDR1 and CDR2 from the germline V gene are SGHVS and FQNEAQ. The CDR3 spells CASSLEFLSGNTIYF. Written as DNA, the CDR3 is TGTGCCAGCAGCTTAGAGTTCCTCTCTGGAAACACCATATATTTT.

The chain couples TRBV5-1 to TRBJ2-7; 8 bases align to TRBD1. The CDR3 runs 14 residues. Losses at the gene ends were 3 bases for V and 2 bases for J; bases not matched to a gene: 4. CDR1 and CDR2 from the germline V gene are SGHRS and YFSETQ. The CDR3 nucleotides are TGCGCCAGCAGCTCCGGGACAGGACCCTACGAGCAGTACTTC. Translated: CASSSGTGPYEQYF.

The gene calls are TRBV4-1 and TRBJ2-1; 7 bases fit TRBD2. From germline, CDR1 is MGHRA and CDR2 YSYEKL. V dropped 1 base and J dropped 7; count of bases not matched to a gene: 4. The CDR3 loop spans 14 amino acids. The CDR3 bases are TGCGCCAGCAGCCAAGTCCTAGCGGCTAATGAGCAGTTCTTC. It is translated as CASSQVLAANEQFF.

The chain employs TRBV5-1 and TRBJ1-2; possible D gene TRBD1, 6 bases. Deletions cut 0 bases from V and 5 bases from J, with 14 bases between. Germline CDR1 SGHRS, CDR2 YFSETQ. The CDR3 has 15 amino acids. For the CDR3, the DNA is TGCGCCAGCAGCTTGGGTTCGGGGGCCAGGTATGGCTACACCTTC. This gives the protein CASSLGSGARYGYTF.

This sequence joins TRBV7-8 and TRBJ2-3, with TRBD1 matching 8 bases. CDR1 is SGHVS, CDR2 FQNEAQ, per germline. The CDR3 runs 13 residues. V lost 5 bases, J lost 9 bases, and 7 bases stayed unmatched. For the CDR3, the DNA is TGTGCCAGCAGCCCAGGACAGGGCCGCACGCAGTATTTT. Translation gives CASSPGQGRTQYF. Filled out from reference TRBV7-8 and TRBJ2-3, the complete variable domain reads GAGVSQSPRYKVAKRGQDVALRCDPISGHVSLFWYQQALGQGPEFLTYFQNEAQLDKSGLPSDRFFAERPEGSVSTLKIQRTQQEDSAVYLCASSPGQGRTQYFGPGTRLTVL.

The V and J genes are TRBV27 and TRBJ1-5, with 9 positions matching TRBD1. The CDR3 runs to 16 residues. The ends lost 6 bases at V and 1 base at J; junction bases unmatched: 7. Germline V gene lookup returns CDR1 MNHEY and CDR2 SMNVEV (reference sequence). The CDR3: CASRRQGDGSNQPQHF. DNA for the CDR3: TGTGCCAGCAGGAGACAGGGGGATGGGAGCAATCAGCCCCAGCATTTT.

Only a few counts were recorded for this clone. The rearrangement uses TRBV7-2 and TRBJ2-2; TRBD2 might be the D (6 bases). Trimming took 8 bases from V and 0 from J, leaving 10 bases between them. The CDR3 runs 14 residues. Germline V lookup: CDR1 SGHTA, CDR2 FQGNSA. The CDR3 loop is CASSRLANTGELFF. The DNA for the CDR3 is TGTGCCAGCTCCAGACTAGCGAACACCGGGGAGCTGTTTTTT.

The CDR3 DNA sequence: TGTGCCAGTAGTATCTATGGCGGAATCTATGGCTACACCTTC. This gives the protein CASSIYGGIYGYTF. This sequence joins TRBV19 and TRBJ1-2; D is unclear. This CDR3 has 14 amino acids. Germline V gives CDR1 LNHDA, CDR2 SQIVND (reference sequence). Trimming took 3 bases from V and 4 from J, leaving 12 bases between them.

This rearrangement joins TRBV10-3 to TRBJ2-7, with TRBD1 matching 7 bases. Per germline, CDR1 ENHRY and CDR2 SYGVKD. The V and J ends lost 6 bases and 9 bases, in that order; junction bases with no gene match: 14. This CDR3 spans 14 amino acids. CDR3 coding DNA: TGTGCCATCAGCTTTGGGACAGCGGAAACTGGGCAGTACTTC. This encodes CAISFGTAETGQYF.

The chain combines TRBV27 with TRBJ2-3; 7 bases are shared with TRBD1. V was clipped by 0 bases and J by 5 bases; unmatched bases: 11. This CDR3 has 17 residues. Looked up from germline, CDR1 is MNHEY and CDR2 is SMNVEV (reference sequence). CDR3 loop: CASSLSIRGQRRDTQYF. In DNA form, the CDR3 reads TGTGCCAGCAGTTTATCGATCCGGGGACAGAGAAGAGATACGCAGTATTTT.

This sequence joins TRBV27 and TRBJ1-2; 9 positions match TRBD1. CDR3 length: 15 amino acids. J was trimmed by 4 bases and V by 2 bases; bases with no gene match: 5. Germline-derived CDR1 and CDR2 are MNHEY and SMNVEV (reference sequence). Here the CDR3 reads CASSLSPGQGYGYTF. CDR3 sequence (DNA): TGTGCCAGCAGTTTAAGCCCGGGACAGGGCTATGGCTACACCTTC.

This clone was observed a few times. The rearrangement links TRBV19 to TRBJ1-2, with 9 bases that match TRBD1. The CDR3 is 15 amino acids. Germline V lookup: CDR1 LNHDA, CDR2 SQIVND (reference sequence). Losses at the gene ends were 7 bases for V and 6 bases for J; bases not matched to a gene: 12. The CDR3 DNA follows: TGTGCCAGTATTCCGAGCGGGACAGGGCTTAATGGCTACACCTTC. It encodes CASIPSGTGLNGYTF.